The rows below give T cell receptor beta chains drawn from one sample of a study of shared clonotypes between healthy human individuals. Sequencing was performed with immunoSEQ multiplex PCR; in TCRdb, only in-frame clones are kept and a portion is missing. The data contain a few million clones, over 85% of them singletons. Sequencing was performed on naive CD4+ T cells from PBMCs. These receptors were collected from a man between 18 and 35 years old in good health. Some clones in this sample may be carry-over from other donors' samples. The CDR3 runs from the conserved cysteine through the conserved F or W. The order of the fields is V gene, clone size, J gene, D gene, CDR3 DNA, CDR3 protein. The D gene is left open where the match is weak. Not every row has a clone size; where given, it reads once, few, many or a size class.

V gene: TRBV19; clone size: NA; J gene: TRBJ2-1; D gene: TRBD2; CDR3 DNA: TGTGCCAGTGGCAGTGCGAGACTAGCGGGAGGGGAGGGTGAGCAGTTCTTC; CDR3 protein: CASGSARLAGGEGEQFF
V gene: TRBV5-1; clone size: NA; J gene: TRBJ1-6; D gene: NA; CDR3 DNA: TGCGCCAGCAGCTTGGAAGGGACTAGGGGGTCACCCCTCCACTTT; CDR3 protein: CASSLEGTRGSPLHF
V gene: TRBV5-4; clone size: once; J gene: TRBJ2-7; D gene: NA; CDR3 DNA: TGTGCCAGCAGCCCGCCGGGACTCCCCCCGGGGCAGTACTTC; CDR3 protein: CASSPPGLPPGQYF
V gene: TRBV28; clone size: NA; J gene: TRBJ1-3; D gene: NA; CDR3 DNA: TGTGCCAGCAGTTTAGACCAGAGCTCTGGAAACACCATATATTTT; CDR3 protein: CASSLDQSSGNTIYF
V gene: TRBV7-2; clone size: NA; J gene: TRBJ1-2; D gene: NA; CDR3 DNA: TGTGCCAGCAGAATCGCAGGGTCTAATGGCTACACCTTC; CDR3 protein: CASRIAGSNGYTF
V gene: TRBV5-1; clone size: NA; J gene: TRBJ2-2; D gene: NA; CDR3 DNA: TGCGCCAGCAGCTTGGGAGAATTCGGGGAGCTGTTTTTT; CDR3 protein: CASSLGEFGELFF
V gene: TRBV7-9; clone size: NA; J gene: TRBJ2-1; D gene: NA; CDR3 DNA: TGTGCCAGCAGCTCATTGGGTAAGCGGCATGCTGAGCAGTTCTTC; CDR3 protein: CASSSLGKRHAEQFF
V gene: TRBV5-1; clone size: NA; J gene: TRBJ2-2; D gene: NA; CDR3 DNA: TGCGCCAGCAGCTTCGTACAGGAGAACACCGGGGAGCTGTTTTTT; CDR3 protein: CASSFVQENTGELFF
V gene: TRBV30; clone size: NA; J gene: TRBJ1-2; D gene: NA; CDR3 DNA: TGTGCCTGGAGCCGGCCCGGGGATGGCTACACCTTC; CDR3 protein: CAWSRPGDGYTF
V gene: TRBV6-5; clone size: NA; J gene: TRBJ2-7; D gene: TRBD2; CDR3 DNA: TGTGCCAGCAAATCGAGGGGCGGGAGCTCCTACGAGCAGTACTTC; CDR3 protein: CASKSRGGSSYEQYF
V gene: TRBV28; clone size: NA; J gene: TRBJ1-2; D gene: TRBD1; CDR3 DNA: TGTGCCAGCAGTTGGGGACAGTCTAACTATGGCTACACCTTC; CDR3 protein: CASSWGQSNYGYTF
V gene: TRBV18; clone size: NA; J gene: TRBJ2-1; D gene: TRBD1; CDR3 DNA: TGTGCCAGCTCACCCCCGACAGGGGCTCCTTACAATGAGCAGTTCTTC; CDR3 protein: CASSPPTGAPYNEQFF
V gene: TRBV6-6; clone size: NA; J gene: TRBJ2-1; D gene: NA; CDR3 DNA: TGTGCCAGCCAGATTGGGGGGGCCTCCTCCTACAATGAGCAGTTCTTC; CDR3 protein: CASQIGGASSYNEQFF
V gene: TRBV30; clone size: NA; J gene: TRBJ2-5; D gene: NA; CDR3 DNA: TGTGCCTGGAGTGTAGGAGGGGGCGGCGAGACCCAGTACTTC; CDR3 protein: CAWSVGGGGETQYF
V gene: TRBV13; clone size: NA; J gene: TRBJ2-7; D gene: TRBD2; CDR3 DNA: TGTGCCAGCAGCTTAGTACCGGGAGGCCCCTACGAGCAGTACTTC; CDR3 protein: CASSLVPGGPYEQYF
V gene: TRBV7-9; clone size: once; J gene: TRBJ2-5; D gene: TRBD1; CDR3 DNA: TGTGCCAGCAGCTTAGGTCGTGGACAGGGGAGAGAGACCCAGTACTTC; CDR3 protein: CASSLGRGQGRETQYF
V gene: TRBV6-1; clone size: NA; J gene: TRBJ2-5; D gene: NA; CDR3 DNA: TGTGCCAGCAGTTGGCAAGAGACCCAGTACTTC; CDR3 protein: CASSWQETQYF
V gene: TRBV4-1; clone size: NA; J gene: TRBJ1-5; D gene: NA; CDR3 DNA: TGCGCCAGCAGCCAAGGGGATAGCAATCAGCCCCAGCATTTT; CDR3 protein: CASSQGDSNQPQHF
V gene: TRBV5-1; clone size: NA; J gene: TRBJ1-5; D gene: TRBD1; CDR3 DNA: TGCGCCAGCAGCGCGGGACAGTCCAATCAGCCCCAGCATTTT; CDR3 protein: CASSAGQSNQPQHF
V gene: TRBV2; clone size: once; J gene: TRBJ2-5; D gene: TRBD2; CDR3 DNA: TGTGCCAGCAGTGAAGGCCTAGCGGGCGGGCGGACCCAGTACTTC; CDR3 protein: CASSEGLAGGRTQYF
V gene: TRBV5-1; clone size: NA; J gene: TRBJ2-1; D gene: NA; CDR3 DNA: TGCGCCAGCAGCTTGGCCGGGCAAGGCAATGAGCAGTTCTTC; CDR3 protein: CASSLAGQGNEQFF
V gene: TRBV19; clone size: NA; J gene: TRBJ2-7; D gene: NA; CDR3 DNA: TGTGAGTGGGGGAGAGGAGACGAGCAGTACTTC; CDR3 protein: CEWGRGDEQYF
V gene: TRBV11-3; clone size: NA; J gene: TRBJ1-1; D gene: NA; CDR3 DNA: TGTGCCAGCAGCTCGGGACGGGGGAACACTGAAGCTTTCTTT; CDR3 protein: CASSSGRGNTEAFF
V gene: TRBV18; clone size: NA; J gene: TRBJ2-7; D gene: NA; CDR3 DNA: TGTGCCAGCTCACTAGGGGGCTACGAGCAGTACTTC; CDR3 protein: CASSLGGYEQYF
V gene: TRBV9; clone size: NA; J gene: TRBJ2-2; D gene: TRBD1; CDR3 DNA: TGTGCCAGCAGCGTAGTGGCAGGGGGCATCACCGGGGAGCTGTTTTTT; CDR3 protein: CASSVVAGGITGELFF
V gene: TRBV5-1; clone size: NA; J gene: TRBJ2-7; D gene: TRBD1; CDR3 DNA: TGCGCCAGCAATGGACAGGGGGCCAACGAGCAGTACTTC; CDR3 protein: CASNGQGANEQYF
V gene: TRBV7-2; clone size: NA; J gene: TRBJ1-5; D gene: NA; CDR3 DNA: TGTGCCAGCAGCTGGGCGGGAGTTAGCAATCAGCCCCAGCATTTT; CDR3 protein: CASSWAGVSNQPQHF
V gene: TRBV5-1; clone size: NA; J gene: TRBJ2-5; D gene: TRBD1; CDR3 DNA: TGCGCCAGCAATCCAATCACAGGGGCGGGAGAGACCCAGTACTTC; CDR3 protein: CASNPITGAGETQYF
V gene: TRBV6-5; clone size: few; J gene: TRBJ1-1; D gene: NA; CDR3 DNA: TGTGCCAGCAGTCAAAGCTTGGGGAACACTGAAGCTTTCTTT; CDR3 protein: CASSQSLGNTEAFF
V gene: TRBV7-9; clone size: NA; J gene: TRBJ2-7; D gene: TRBD1; CDR3 DNA: TGCGCCAGCAGCTTAAGGACAGGGGATGAGCAGTACTTC; CDR3 protein: CASSLRTGDEQYF
V gene: TRBV4-1; clone size: NA; J gene: TRBJ1-5; D gene: TRBD1; CDR3 DNA: TGCGCCAGCAGCCAAGGGACTGGACAGGGGGCCTATAGCAATCAGCCCCAGCATTTT; CDR3 protein: CASSQGTGQGAYSNQPQHF
V gene: TRBV11-2; clone size: NA; J gene: TRBJ2-3; D gene: NA; CDR3 DNA: TGTGCCAGCAGCTTAGCGACCACAGATACGCAGTATTTT; CDR3 protein: CASSLATTDTQYF
V gene: TRBV27; clone size: NA; J gene: TRBJ2-1; D gene: TRBD2; CDR3 DNA: TGTGCCAGCAGTTTATTCATGACTAGCGGGGACAATGAGCAGTTCTTC; CDR3 protein: CASSLFMTSGDNEQFF
V gene: TRBV6-5; clone size: NA; J gene: TRBJ1-2; D gene: NA; CDR3 DNA: TGTGCCAGCAATGACCGGGGGCAGGCCTATGGCTACACCTTC; CDR3 protein: CASNDRGQAYGYTF
V gene: TRBV6-1; clone size: NA; J gene: TRBJ1-3; D gene: TRBD1; CDR3 DNA: TGTGCCAGCAGTGAAGCTGGTGTACTAGACAGGGGAAGAAACACCATATATTTT; CDR3 protein: CASSEAGVLDRGRNTIYF
V gene: TRBV28; clone size: NA; J gene: TRBJ2-7; D gene: NA; CDR3 DNA: TGTGCCAGCAGGTCACCGGGTTACTCCTACGAGCAGTACTTC; CDR3 protein: CASRSPGYSYEQYF
V gene: TRBV2; clone size: NA; J gene: TRBJ2-1; D gene: TRBD2; CDR3 DNA: TGTGCCAGCAGTGAGGCGGGAGTAGACTACAATGAGCAGTTCTTC; CDR3 protein: CASSEAGVDYNEQFF